The 10 T cell receptor beta chains below were found in one sample sequenced in a study of CXCR3-negative and CXCR3-positive naive CD8 T cells (dated by TCRdb to between 2018 and 2020). Instrument used: NextSeq 550. The Human TCR Profiling Kit (MiLaboratory) was used to prepare UMI-labeled 5' RACE TRB cDNA libraries. TCRdb reprocessed the public reads and reports one entry per CDR3 protein sequence, without DNA. The table for this sample records about 40,000 distinct CDR3 sequences. The leading ten clones occupy about 8.4% of the sample. Sequencing was performed on memory CD8+ T cells from blood. The cell subset or site label for this specimen denotes: conventional CD8+ memory T cells (TMEM), sorted as controls. These receptors were taken from a human donor in good health. Some clones in this sample may be carry-over from other donors' samples.

The CDR3 sequence is CASRGGQVYEQYF. This chain joins TRBV12-3 or TRBV12-4 and TRBJ2-7; as DNA is missing, the TRBD1 call by TCRdb cannot be tested. CDR3 length equals 13 residues.

This chain's CDR3 is CASSFPGQGSRSYNSPLHF. This chain uses TRBV27 with TRBJ1-6; TCRdb names TRBD1, which stays unverified in the absence of DNA. Germline V gene sequence: CDR1 MNHEY, CDR2 SMNVEV (reference sequence). CDR3 size: 19 residues.

The V and J genes are TRBV5-5 and TRBJ2-7; with no DNA, the TCRdb D assignment of TRBD2 cannot be verified. Looked up from germline, CDR1 is SGHKS and CDR2 is YYEKEE (reference sequence). This CDR3 region has 16 residues. This CDR3 reads CASSPKDRPPPYEQYF.

CDR3: CASSLGDTQYF. This chain connects TRBV27 to TRBJ2-3. Germline V gene data show CDR1 as MNHEY and CDR2 as SMNVEV (reference sequence). CDR3 size: 11 residues.

The J gene is TRBJ2-1, the V gene TRBV4-3. The CDR3 covers 16 residues. Looked up from germline, CDR1 is LGHNA and CDR2 is YSLEER. This CDR3 reads CASSQDGGRSYNEQFF.

The CDR3: CASTFSSTDTQYF. The V gene is TRBV28, the J gene TRBJ2-3. The germline V gene has CDR1 MDHEN and CDR2 SYDVKM. The CDR3 is made up of 13 amino acids.

The chain joins TRBV7-9 to TRBJ2-7; the TRBD1 assignment by TCRdb is unverifiable without DNA. In germline, CDR1 is SEHNR, CDR2 FQNEAQ (reference sequence). This CDR3 is built from 16 residues. CDR3 loop: CASSPRDRGALHEQYF.

The chain joins TRBV29-1 to TRBJ1-2. Germline-derived CDR1 and CDR2 are SQVTM and ANQGSEA. This CDR3 has 13 amino acids. The CDR3 region is CSVPPPEGEGYTF.

The chain couples TRBV27 to TRBJ2-7; the D call from TCRdb, TRBD1, cannot be confirmed without DNA. In germline, CDR1 is MNHEY, CDR2 SMNVEV (reference sequence). This CDR3 has 14 amino acids. CDR3 protein: CASSLSSGGHEQYF.

The chain has TRBV7-9 and TRBJ2-7; lacking DNA, the TRBD1 call made by TCRdb goes unchecked. Per the germline V gene, CDR1 is SEHNR and CDR2 is FQNEAQ (reference sequence). This CDR3 comprises 12 residues. The CDR3 loop is CASSHGGNEQYF.